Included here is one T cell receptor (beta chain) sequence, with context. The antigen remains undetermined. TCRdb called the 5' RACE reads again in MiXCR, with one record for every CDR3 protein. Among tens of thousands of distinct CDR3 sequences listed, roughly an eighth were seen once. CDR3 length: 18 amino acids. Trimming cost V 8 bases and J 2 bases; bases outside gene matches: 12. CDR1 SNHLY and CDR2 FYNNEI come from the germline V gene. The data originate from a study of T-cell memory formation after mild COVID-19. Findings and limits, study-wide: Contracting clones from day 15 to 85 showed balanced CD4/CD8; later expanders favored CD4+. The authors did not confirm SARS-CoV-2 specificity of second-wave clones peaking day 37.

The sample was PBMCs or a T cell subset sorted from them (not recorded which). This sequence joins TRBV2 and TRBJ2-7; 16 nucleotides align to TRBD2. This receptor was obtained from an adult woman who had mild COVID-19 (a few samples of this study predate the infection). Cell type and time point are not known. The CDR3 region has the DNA TGTGCCAGCGGGGGACTAGCGGGAGGGCCTTATCTCACCTACGAGCAGTACTTC. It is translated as CASGGLAGGPYLTYEQYF.